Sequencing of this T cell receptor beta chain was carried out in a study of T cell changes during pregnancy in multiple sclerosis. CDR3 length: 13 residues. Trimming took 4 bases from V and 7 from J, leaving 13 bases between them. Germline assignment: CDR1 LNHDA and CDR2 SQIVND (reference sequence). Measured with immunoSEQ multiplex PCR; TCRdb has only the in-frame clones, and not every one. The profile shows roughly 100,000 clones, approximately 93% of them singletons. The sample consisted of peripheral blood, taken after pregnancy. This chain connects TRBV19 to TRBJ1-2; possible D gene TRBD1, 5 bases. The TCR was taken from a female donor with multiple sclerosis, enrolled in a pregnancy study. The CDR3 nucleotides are TGTGCCAGTAGTAGGAAAAGGGACTTTGGCTACACCTTC. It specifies CASSRKRDFGYTF.